The next 9 T cell receptor beta chains were all read from a single sample in a study of cytomegalovirus exposure and HLA in healthy donors. PCR employed 60 Vbeta and 13 Jbeta primers. The table came from immunoSEQ multiplex PCR; TCRdb's copy has only in-frame clones and leaves some out. This table holds 110,000 or so clones, about 15% found once. Sequenced material: PBMCs. The source is a female donor in good health and CMV-seronegative.

The chain carries TRBV9 and TRBJ1-3, with D possibly TRBD1 on 5 matching bases. Germline V gene sequence: CDR1 SGDLS, CDR2 YYNGEE. The CDR3 runs to 16 residues. The V end was cut by 0 bases, the J end by 2 bases, with 12 bases between. The CDR3 DNA reads TGTGCCAGCAGCGTAGGGGGGGGAGCCCCTGGAAACACCATATATTTT. Amino acid sequence: CASSVGGGAPGNTIYF.

V usage is TRBV12-5 and J usage is TRBJ2-1; D possibly corresponds to TRBD2 (5 bases). The CDR3 length is 14 residues. Between the trimmed V and J ends, which lost 0 bases and 5 bases, there was a span of 8 bases. Germline V lookup: CDR1 LGHNT, CDR2 FRNRAP. The CDR3 region is CASGLVGSHNEQFF. The DNA of the CDR3 is TGTGCTAGTGGTTTGGTTGGGAGCCACAATGAGCAGTTCTTC. The full variable domain, with the rest looked up from reference TRBV12-5 and TRBJ2-1, is DARVTQTPRHKVTEMGQEVTMRCQPILGHNTVFWYRQTMMQGLELLAYFRNRAPLDDSGMPKDRFSAEMPDATLATLKIQPSEPRDSAVYFCASGLVGSHNEQFFGPGTRLTVL.

This clone was seen more than once but under ten times. The gene calls are TRBV6-5 and TRBJ1-2, with a weak D call TRBD1 (5 bases). This CDR3 has 14 residues. Trimming removed 5 bases at V and 2 bases at J, with 12 bases between. Per germline, CDR1 MNHEY and CDR2 SVGAGI. The CDR3 DNA is TGTGCCAGCAGTCTAGGGGTTAGGAACTATGGCTACACCTTC. Protein product: CASSLGVRNYGYTF.

The V call is TRBV27, the J call TRBJ2-3; TRBD2 matches at 9 bases. V dropped 0 bases and J dropped 0; count of bases not matched to a gene: 7. Germline CDR1 and CDR2: MNHEY and SMNVEV (reference sequence). This CDR3 comprises 18 residues. The CDR3, as DNA: TGTGCCAGCAGTTTATCGATGTGGCGGGGGGGGAGCACAGATACGCAGTATTTT. Protein sequence: CASSLSMWRGGSTDTQYF.

The chain uses TRBV6-5 and TRBJ2-7; a possible D gene is TRBD1 (5 bases). Germline CDR1 reads MNHEY; CDR2 reads SVGAGI. V was cut by 1 base and J by 0 bases, with 7 bases left in between. There are 14 residues in the CDR3. The CDR3 region is CASSYWGNSYEQYF. CDR3 DNA: TGTGCCAGCAGTTACTGGGGCAACTCCTACGAGCAGTACTTC.

This clone was found a few times. This chain uses TRBV29-1 with TRBJ2-1; a possible D gene is TRBD1 (6 bases). The V end lost 3 bases, the J end lost 3 bases, and 18 bases lay between the germline ends. The CDR3 loop spans 16 amino acids. Germline lookup yields CDR1 SQVTM and CDR2 ANQGSEA. CDR3 in amino acids: CSVEGYRDKIYNEQFF. The CDR3 coding sequence is TGCAGCGTTGAGGGATACCGGGACAAAATCTACAATGAGCAGTTCTTC.

This clone was recorded a few times. The sample contains more than one DNA sequence encoding this CDR3. V usage is TRBV6-5 and J usage is TRBJ2-7; D might be TRBD1 (5 bases). V shed 0 bases and J shed 12 bases, with 18 bases lying between them. Germline V gene data show CDR1 as MNHEY and CDR2 as SVGAGI. The CDR3 totals 14 residues. The CDR3 protein is CASSYSQDMAVGYF. CDR3 sequence (DNA): TGTGCCAGCAGTTACTCCCAGGACATGGCCGTAGGGTACTTC.

V gene TRBV15 combines with J gene TRBJ2-2, with 13 bases identical to TRBD2. V trimming: 6 bases; J trimming: 4 bases; junction bases outside the gene matches: 14. Germline V lookup: CDR1 LNHNV, CDR2 YYDKDF (reference sequence). There are 19 residues in the CDR3. The CDR3 nucleotides read TGTGCCACCAGAAGGACTGGGACTAGCGGGGACAAGAGCACCGGGGAGCTGTTTTTT. This encodes CATRRTGTSGDKSTGELFF. The full variable domain, rest sourced from reference TRBV15 and TRBJ2-2, is DAMVIQNPRYQVTQFGKPVTLSCSQTLNHNVMYWYQQKSSQAPKLLFHYYDKDFNNEADTPDNFQSRRPNTSFCFLDIRSPGLGDTAMYLCATRRTGTSGDKSTGELFFGEGSRLTVL.

The chain joins TRBV4-3 to TRBJ2-1; the D gene is possibly TRBD2 (6 bases). Germline V gene data show CDR1 as LGHNA and CDR2 as YSLEER. Trimming removed 1 base from V and 4 bases from J, with 26 bases in between. The length of the CDR3 is 20 residues. The CDR3 sequence: CASSQGRAGRNGPWYNEQFF. The CDR3 DNA is TGCGCCAGCAGCCAAGGGCGAGCGGGCCGGAATGGCCCATGGTACAATGAGCAGTTCTTC.